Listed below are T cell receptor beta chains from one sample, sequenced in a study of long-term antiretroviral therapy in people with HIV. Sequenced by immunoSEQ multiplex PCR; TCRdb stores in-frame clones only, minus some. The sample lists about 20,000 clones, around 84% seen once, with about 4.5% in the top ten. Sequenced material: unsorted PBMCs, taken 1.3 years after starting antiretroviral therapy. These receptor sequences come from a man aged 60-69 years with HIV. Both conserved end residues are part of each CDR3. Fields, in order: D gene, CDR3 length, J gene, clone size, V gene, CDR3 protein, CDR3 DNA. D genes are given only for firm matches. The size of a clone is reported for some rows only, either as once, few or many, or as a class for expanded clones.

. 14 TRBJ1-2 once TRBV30 CAWTPSSLGYGYTF TGTGCCTGGACCCCCTCTTCCCTCGGGTATGGCTACACCTTC
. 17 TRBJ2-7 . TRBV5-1 CASSLNPNSGTSYEQYF TGCGCCAGCAGCTTGAATCCTAATAGCGGAACCTCCTACGAGCAGTACTTC
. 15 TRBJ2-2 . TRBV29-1 CSVEAGRENTGELFF TGCAGCGTTGAAGCAGGCAGAGAAAACACCGGGGAGCTGTTTTTT
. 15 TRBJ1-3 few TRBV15 CATSSRGGSGNTIYF TGTGCCACCAGCTCAAGGGGTGGCTCTGGAAACACCATATATTTT
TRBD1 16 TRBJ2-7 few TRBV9 CASSSQGQGAVNEQYF TGTGCCAGCAGCTCCCAAGGACAGGGGGCTGTAAACGAGCAGTACTTC
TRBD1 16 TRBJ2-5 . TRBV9 CASSVAPGTEQETQYF TGTGCCAGCAGCGTAGCGCCAGGGACAGAACAAGAGACCCAGTACTTC
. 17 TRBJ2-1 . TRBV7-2 CASSLKPSRSIRHEQFF TGTGCCAGCAGCTTAAAGCCTAGCCGGTCGATCAGGCATGAGCAGTTCTTC
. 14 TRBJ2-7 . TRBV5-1 CASSLDGSPYEQYF TGCGCCAGCAGCTTGGACGGGAGTCCCTACGAGCAGTACTTC
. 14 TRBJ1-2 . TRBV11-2 CASSDSPTFYGYTF TGTGCCAGCAGCGACAGCCCGACTTTCTATGGCTACACCTTC
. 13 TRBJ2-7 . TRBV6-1 CATRTRTGDEQYF TGTGCCACCAGGACACGGACCGGGGACGAGCAGTACTTC
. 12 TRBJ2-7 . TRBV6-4 CASSDRVYEQYF TGTGCCAGCAGTGACCGGGTGTACGAGCAGTACTTC
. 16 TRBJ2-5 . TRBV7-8 CASSVGPLAEQETQYF TGTGCCAGCAGCGTCGGGCCCCTAGCAGAGCAAGAGACCCAGTACTTC
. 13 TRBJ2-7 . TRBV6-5 CASRGGKAYEQYF TGTGCCAGCAGAGGGGGGAAAGCCTACGAGCAGTACTTC
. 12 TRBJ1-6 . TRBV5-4 CASSPTNSPLHF TGTGCCAGCAGCCCCACAAATTCACCCCTCCACTTT
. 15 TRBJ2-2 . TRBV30 CASDGRPASTGELFF TGTGCCTCGGACGGGCGTCCGGCCTCCACCGGGGAGCTGTTTTTT
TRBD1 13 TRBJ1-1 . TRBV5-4 CASSSGQGFEAFF TGTGCCAGCAGCTCAGGACAGGGTTTTGAAGCTTTCTTT
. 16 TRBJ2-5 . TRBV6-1 CASSEVLGGGGETQYF TGTGCCAGCAGTGAGGTCCTGGGGGGTGGCGGAGAGACCCAGTACTTC
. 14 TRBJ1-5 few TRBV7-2 CASSLVGTSQPQHF TGTGCCAGCAGCTTAGTAGGGACCTCTCAGCCCCAGCATTTT
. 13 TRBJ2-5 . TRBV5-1 CATSYGVWETQYF TGCGCCACCAGCTACGGGGTCTGGGAGACCCAGTACTTC
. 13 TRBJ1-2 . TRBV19 CASSIIQAGGYTF TGTGCCAGTAGTATAATACAGGCCGGGGGCTACACCTTC
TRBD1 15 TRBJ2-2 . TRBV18 CASSTQGAETGELFF TGTGCCAGCTCAACACAGGGGGCCGAGACCGGGGAGCTGTTTTTT
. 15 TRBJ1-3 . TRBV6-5 CASIRGRGIGNTIYF TGTGCCAGCATCCGCGGACGAGGCATCGGAAACACCATATATTTT
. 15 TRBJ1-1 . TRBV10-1 CASSEIAGEHLEAFF TGCGCCAGCAGTGAGATTGCAGGGGAGCATCTTGAGGCTTTCTTT
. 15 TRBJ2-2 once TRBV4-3 CASSQEFWEFGELFF TGCGCCAGCAGCCAAGAATTCTGGGAGTTCGGGGAGCTGTTTTTT